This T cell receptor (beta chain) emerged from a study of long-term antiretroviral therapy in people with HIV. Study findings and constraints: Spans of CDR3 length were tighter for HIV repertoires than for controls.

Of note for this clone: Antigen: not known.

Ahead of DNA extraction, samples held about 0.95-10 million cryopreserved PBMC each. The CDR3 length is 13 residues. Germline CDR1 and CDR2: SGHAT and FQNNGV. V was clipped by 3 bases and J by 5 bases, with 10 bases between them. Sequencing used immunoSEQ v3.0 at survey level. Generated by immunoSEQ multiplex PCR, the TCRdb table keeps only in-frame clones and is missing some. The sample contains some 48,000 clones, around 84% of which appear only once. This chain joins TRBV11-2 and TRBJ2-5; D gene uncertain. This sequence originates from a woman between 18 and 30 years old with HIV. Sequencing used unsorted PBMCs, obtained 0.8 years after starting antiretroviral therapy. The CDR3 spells CASSFRTLETQYF. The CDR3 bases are TGTGCCAGCAGCTTCAGAACATTGGAGACCCAGTACTTC.